This T cell receptor (beta chain) stems from a study of Graves' ophthalmopathy and Graves' hyperthyroidism. Overall study findings and caveats: From stable hyperthyroidism, ophthalmopathy was separated by a 13-signature model with 87.88% sensitivity and over 70% specificity.

On this clonotype: The antigen is undetermined.

Amplification of the TCR beta CDR3 regions used RNA transcripts (as template). HTBI primers served in a first-round RT-PCR, which a second-round multiplex PCR followed. MiXCR, applied by TCRdb to the multiplex PCR reads, yields one record per CDR3 protein. Of some 150,000 distinct CDR3 sequences listed, approximately 40% are singletons. Uncontrolled infections, other autoimmune diseases, pregnancy or lactation barred patients from enrollment. The ends lost 5 bases at V and 4 bases at J; junction bases unmatched: 13. Germline V lookup: CDR1 SGHVS, CDR2 FQNEAQ. The CDR3 covers 16 residues. The sequencing input was peripheral blood. This clonotype originated in a man between 25 and 39 years old with Graves' ophthalmopathy. V is TRBV7-8 and J is TRBJ1-2; TRBD1 matches at 7 bases. The CDR3 region has the DNA TGTGCCAGCAGCCCTAGGAGCAGGGGGGACTTCTATGGCTACACCTTC. Amino acid sequence: CASSPRSRGDFYGYTF.